This T cell receptor (beta chain) appears in the sequencing data of a study of T cells after yellow fever vaccination. Trimming took off 1 base at V and 3 bases at J, with 14 bases between the two ends. Germline V gives CDR1 SGHAT, CDR2 FQNNGV. The CDR3 has 16 amino acids. TCRdb re-called the 5' RACE reads through MiXCR, storing one row per CDR3 protein. The sample holds hundreds of thousands of distinct CDR3 sequences; 13% are singletons and the top ten take more than 13%. This TCR derives from a man younger than 45 who received the YFV17D yellow fever vaccine. The sample was PBMCs, taken on the day of the yellow fever booster vaccination. The chain links TRBV11-2 to TRBJ2-3; TRBD2 is a possible D gene (5 bases). CDR3 sequence: CASSLVGGSPTDTQYF. The CDR3 DNA reads TGTGCCAGCAGCTTAGTCGGCGGGTCCCCGACAGATACGCAGTATTTT.